The 14 T cell receptor beta chains below all came from one sample that was sequenced in a study of T cells in Graves' hyperthyroidism and ophthalmopathy. Amplification yielded TCR beta CDR3 regions, with RNA transcripts as the source. Researchers ran a first-round RT-PCR on the TCR CDR3 using the HTBI primer set. MiXCR, run by TCRdb on the multiplex PCR reads, gives a single entry per CDR3 protein. Of about 350,000 distinct CDR3 sequences in the sample, approximately 14% were seen once. The sequenced sample consisted of blood. These receptors were taken from a woman aged 25 to 45 with Graves' hyperthyroidism.

The rearrangement links TRBV20-1 to TRBJ2-6; 10 nucleotides match TRBD1. The CDR3 extends over 19 amino acids. Germline CDR1 DFQATT, CDR2 SNEGSKA (reference sequence). V dropped 5 bases and J dropped 0; count of bases not matched to a gene: 13. CDR3 sequence (DNA): TGCAGTGCTCTCCAATCCGGGACAGGGGCCATCTCTGGGGCCAACGTCCTGACTTTC. The encoded protein is CSALQSGTGAISGANVLTF.

The chain links TRBV7-9 to TRBJ1-4, with 11 bases fitting TRBD1. Germline V gives CDR1 SEHNR, CDR2 FQNEAQ (reference sequence). V lost 5 bases to trimming and J lost 2 bases; unmatched junction nucleotides: 7. This CDR3 comprises 17 residues. The CDR3 nucleotides are TGTGCCAGCAGCCGCCGGGACAGGGGGGTGACTAATGAAAAACTGTTTTTT. Protein sequence: CASSRRDRGVTNEKLFF.

Ten or more counts support this clonotype. The rearrangement joins TRBV9 to TRBJ2-3; the D is unclear. V shed 6 bases and J shed 1 base, with 12 bases lying between them. Germline values: CDR1 SGDLS, CDR2 YYNGEE. CDR3 length: 14 residues. CDR3 protein: CASNPRFRTDTQYF. The CDR3 DNA reads as TGTGCCAGCAACCCGAGGTTCCGCACAGATACGCAGTATTTT. Looking up the rest from reference TRBV9 and TRBJ2-3 gives the full variable domain: DSGVTQTPKHLITATGQRVTLRCSPRSGDLSVYWYQQSLDQGLQFLIQYYNGEERAKGNILERFSAQQFPDLHSELNLSSLELGDSALYFCASNPRFRTDTQYFGPGTRLTVL.

The V call is TRBV7-8, the J call TRBJ2-5; no clear D gene. The CDR3 totals 15 residues. Germline V gene sequence: CDR1 SGHVS, CDR2 FQNEAQ. V lost 5 bases, J lost 2 bases, and 15 bases lay in between. CDR3 loop: CASSRPQEPQETQYF. The CDR3 nucleotides read TGTGCCAGCAGCCGCCCCCAGGAGCCGCAAGAGACCCAGTACTTC. Supplemented by reference TRBV7-8 and TRBJ2-5, the full variable domain reads GAGVSQSPRYKVAKRGQDVALRCDPISGHVSLFWYQQALGQGPEFLTYFQNEAQLDKSGLPSDRFFAERPEGSVSTLKIQRTQQEDSAVYLCASSRPQEPQETQYFGPGTRLLVL.

This clonotype was found a few times. V and J are TRBV3-1 and TRBJ2-1; 14 nucleotides line up with TRBD2. After removal of 6 bases from V and 9 bases from J, the junction contained 7 bases not matched to a gene. The CDR3 totals 15 residues. CDR1 and CDR2 from the germline V gene are LGHDT and YNNKEL (reference sequence). DNA for the CDR3: TGTGCCAGCAGTCATCGGACTAGCGGGAGGTTTGAGCAGTTCTTC. Encoded protein: CASSHRTSGRFEQFF.

This chain connects TRBV3-1 to TRBJ2-7; 7 nucleotides align to TRBD1. The germline V gene has CDR1 LGHDT and CDR2 YNNKEL (reference sequence). With 3 bases clipped from V and 3 bases from J, the junction kept 5 bases outside the gene matches. CDR3 length equals 14 residues. The CDR3 is CASSHRTGLYEQYF. DNA of the CDR3: TGTGCCAGCAGCCACCGGACAGGCCTCTACGAGCAGTACTTC.

This clonotype was counted ten times or more. Written as DNA, the CDR3 is TGCAGCATCCGGACTGTTACCGGGGAGCTGTTTTTT. This codes for CSIRTVTGELFF. The chain links TRBV29-1 to TRBJ2-2, with D maybe TRBD2 (5 bases). Germline-derived CDR1 and CDR2 are SQVTM and ANQGSEA. Deletions cut 8 bases from V and 5 bases from J, with 12 bases between. This CDR3 is 12 amino acids long.

This clonotype appeared many times. The V and J genes are TRBV3-1 and TRBJ1-1; tentatively, D is TRBD1 (5 bases). The CDR3 consists of 16 residues. CDR1 and CDR2 from the germline V gene are LGHDT and YNNKEL (reference sequence). The germline V and J ends were trimmed by 4 bases and 0 bases, with 15 bases remaining between them. The CDR3 region is CASSPSLTVMNTEAFF. DNA of the CDR3: TGTGCCAGCAGCCCCTCTCTGACAGTGATGAACACTGAAGCTTTCTTT.

This chain connects TRBV7-2 to TRBJ1-6, with TRBD1 matching 7 bases. Germline CDR1 and CDR2: SGHTA and FQGNSA. J was trimmed by 7 bases and V by 5 bases; bases with no gene match: 11. CDR3 length equals 16 residues. The CDR3 sequence is CASSQQGGVRNSPLHF. CDR3 DNA sequence: TGTGCCAGCAGCCAGCAGGGGGGGGTGAGAAATTCACCCCTCCACTTT.

This clonotype was counted a few times. The rearrangement joins TRBV19 to TRBJ2-2; 7 nucleotides line up with TRBD2. This CDR3 comprises 15 residues. Germline V CDR1 and CDR2: LNHDA, SQIVND (reference sequence). The V gene end was trimmed by 6 bases and the J gene end by 2 bases; junction bases not matched to a gene: 6. CDR3 bases: TGTGCCAGTAGACCAGCGGGACTTAACACCGGGGAGCTGTTTTTT. Amino acid sequence: CASRPAGLNTGELFF.

This sequence joins TRBV30 and TRBJ1-6; a weak D match, TRBD1 (6 bases). Germline V gene lookup returns CDR1 GTSNPN and CDR2 SVGIG (reference sequence). The CDR3 runs 14 residues. The V and J ends lost 0 bases and 9 bases respectively, with 12 bases between them. CDR3 sequence: CAWSVDRLPSPLHF. CDR3 sequence (DNA): TGTGCCTGGAGTGTAGACAGGCTGCCTTCACCCCTCCACTTT.

The chain recombines TRBV19 with TRBJ2-7; D is perhaps TRBD1 or TRBD2 (6 bases each). The V gene lost 3 bases and the J gene lost 2 bases, with 14 bases spanning the gap. Germline V lookup: CDR1 LNHDA, CDR2 SQIVND (reference sequence). The CDR3 totals 15 residues. The CDR3 nucleotides read TGTGCCAGTAGTATGGGGGGCACTCCTACCTACGAGCAGTACTTC. Protein sequence: CASSMGGTPTYEQYF.

This clonotype was seen a few times. This rearrangement joins TRBV29-1 to TRBJ2-3; no clear D gene. This CDR3 spans 13 amino acids. Germline V gene lookup returns CDR1 SQVTM and CDR2 ANQGSEA. Deletions cut 4 bases from V and 2 bases from J, with 10 bases between. CDR3 in amino acids: CSVGTRHTDTQYF. CDR3 nucleotide sequence: TGCAGCGTTGGGACGAGGCACACAGATACGCAGTATTTT.

The table lists this clonotype with a few counts. This clone may be a read error of a much larger clone one base away. It is unclear where the CDR3 begins or ends on the DNA, so no DNA is shown, and the CDR3 is as TCRdb lists it. This chain uses TRBV11-1 with TRBJ1-2; the D call TRBD1 from the table was never checked on the DNA. Both ends counted, the CDR3 spans 14 residues. Germline CDR1 SGHAT, CDR2 FQDESV (reference sequence). The CDR3 here is CASSQEGQNYGCTF.